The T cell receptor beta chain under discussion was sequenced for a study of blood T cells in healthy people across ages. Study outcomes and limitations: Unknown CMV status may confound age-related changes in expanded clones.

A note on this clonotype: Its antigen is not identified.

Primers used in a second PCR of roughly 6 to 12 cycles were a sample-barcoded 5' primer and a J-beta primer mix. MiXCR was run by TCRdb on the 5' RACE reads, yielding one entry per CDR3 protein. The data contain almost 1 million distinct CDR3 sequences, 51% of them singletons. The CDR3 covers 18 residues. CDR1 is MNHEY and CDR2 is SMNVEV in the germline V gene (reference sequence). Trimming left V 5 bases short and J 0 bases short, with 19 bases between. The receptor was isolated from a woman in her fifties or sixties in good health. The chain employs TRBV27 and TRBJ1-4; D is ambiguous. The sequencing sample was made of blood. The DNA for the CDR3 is TGTGCCAGCAGTCCCCGGAGGGCCCTGTTCGCAACTAATGAAAAACTGTTTTTT. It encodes CASSPRRALFATNEKLFF.